The 3 T cell receptor beta chains below come from one sample, sequenced in a study of shared clonotypes between healthy human individuals. The protocol was immunoSEQ multiplex PCR, while the TCRdb copy is restricted to in-frame clones and leaves out a portion. The repertoire includes a few million clones, approximately 96% of them detected once, and around 0.13% sits in the top ten. The material sequenced was naive CD4+ T cells sorted from blood. Described subset: CD45RA+ positively selected. All receptors derive from a man aged 18 to 29 in good health.

A remark on this clone: At one end, the junction sequence differs from germline, possibly due to a read error. The rearrangement uses TRBV28 and TRBJ1-2, with D unclear. From germline, CDR1 is MDHEN and CDR2 SYDVKM. The CDR3 is made up of 13 amino acids. The CDR3 loop reads CASGFYGKYGYTF. The CDR3 DNA sequence: TGTGCCAGCGGTTTTTACGGGAAGTATGGCTACACCTTC.

This clone was recorded only once. The V call is TRBV5-4, the J call TRBJ2-2; 11 bases match TRBD2. CDR1 and CDR2 from the germline V gene are SGHNT and YYREEE (reference sequence). CDR3 length equals 15 residues. J gave up 5 bases and V 2 bases, and 2 bases lay outside the gene matches. The CDR3 nucleotides are TGTGCCAGCAGCTTTACTAGCGGGAGAACCGGGGAGCTGTTTTTT. Its translation: CASSFTSGRTGELFF.

On this clone itself: The same CDR3 arises from other DNA sequences in this sample as well. This sequence joins TRBV30 and TRBJ1-5; D is ambiguous. The CDR3 has 13 residues. Looked up from germline, CDR1 is GTSNPN and CDR2 is SVGIG (reference sequence). Between the trimmed V and J ends, which lost 1 base and 2 bases, there was a span of 6 bases. This CDR3 reads CAWSAGGNQPQHF. The CDR3, as DNA: TGTGCCTGGAGTGCGGGTGGCAATCAGCCCCAGCATTTT.